Listed here are 17 T cell receptor beta chains from one sample, sequenced in a study of control samples from healthy donors and cancer patients. TCRdb's table, derived via immunoSEQ multiplex PCR, lists solely in-frame clones and lacks some. The data show approximately 97,000 clones, just under 85% seen once. The sample was blood. These receptors all come from a man aged 25-45 years in good health.

This chain links TRBV10-3 with TRBJ1-5, with unresolved D. The germline gives CDR1 ENHRY, CDR2 SYGVKD. The CDR3 is made up of 15 amino acids. Trimming took off 5 bases at V and 7 bases at J, with 18 bases between the two ends. CDR3 nucleotides: TGTGCCATCAGTAGTGGCGACGGCGGAGGACAGCCCCAGCATTTT. It translates to CAISSGDGGGQPQHF.

This sequence joins TRBV27 and TRBJ1-2; D not resolved. The V end lost 3 bases, the J end lost 0 bases, and 8 bases lay between the germline ends. This CDR3 is 14 amino acids long. The germline V gene has CDR1 MNHEY and CDR2 SMNVEV (reference sequence). DNA of the CDR3: TGTGCCAGCAGTTTTACAGCGCCTAACTATGGCTACACCTTC. Translating gives CASSFTAPNYGYTF.

The chain has TRBV12-3 or TRBV12-4 and TRBJ1-1; D ambiguous. The germline V and J ends were trimmed by 6 bases and 2 bases, with 10 bases remaining between them. CDR3 size: 13 residues. The CDR3 protein is CASRRNRNTEAFF. The CDR3 nucleotides read TGTGCCAGCAGGCGAAACAGAAACACTGAAGCTTTCTTT.

The V call is TRBV19, the J call TRBJ2-1; D is possibly TRBD1 (7 bases). Germline V gene lookup returns CDR1 LNHDA and CDR2 SQIVND (reference sequence). Trimming took 3 bases from V and 7 from J, leaving 13 bases between them. The CDR3 has 14 residues. In nucleotides, the CDR3 is TGTGCCAGTAGTATGAGGGCAGGGGGGAATGAGCAGTTCTTC. Translating it yields CASSMRAGGNEQFF. Full variable domain (outside the CDR3, taken from reference TRBV19 and TRBJ2-1): DGGITQSPKYLFRKEGQNVTLSCEQNLNHDAMYWYRQDPGQGLRLIYYSQIVNDFQKGDIAEGYSVSREKKESFPLTVTSAQKNPTAFYLCASSMRAGGNEQFFGPGTRLTVL.

The chain is built from TRBV6-5 and TRBJ2-7, with TRBD2 matching 7 bases. The CDR3 spans 15 residues. The ends lost 0 bases at V and 4 bases at J; junction bases unmatched: 6. From germline, CDR1 is MNHEY and CDR2 SVGAGI. CDR3 in DNA: TGTGCCAGCAGTTACTCCTCGGGGGGTTCTTACGAGCAGTACTTC. Translated: CASSYSSGGSYEQYF.

This chain links TRBV5-5 with TRBJ2-3, with D possibly matching TRBD2 (5 bases). This CDR3 is 14 amino acids long. Trimming took off 0 bases at V and 6 bases at J, with 11 bases between the two ends. Germline V gene data show CDR1 as SGHKS and CDR2 as YYEKEE (reference sequence). CDR3 protein: CASSLAATGDTQYF. CDR3 sequence (DNA): TGTGCCAGCAGCTTGGCAGCAACGGGGGATACGCAGTATTTT.

The V and J genes are TRBV2 and TRBJ1-2; D gene unclear. The CDR3 covers 15 residues. Germline assignment: CDR1 SNHLY and CDR2 FYNNEI. The V end lost 7 bases, the J end lost 7 bases, and 22 bases lay between the germline ends. The CDR3 protein is CASNLTPVPTRGYTF. The CDR3 coding sequence is TGTGCCAGCAATTTGACACCCGTACCGACTCGTGGCTACACCTTC.

The chain carries TRBV24-1 and TRBJ2-2; possible D gene TRBD1, 5 bases. Germline V gene lookup returns CDR1 KGHDR and CDR2 SFDVKD. The CDR3 runs 16 residues. Trimming took off 5 bases at V and 2 bases at J, with 14 bases between the two ends. CDR3 residues: CATSGSGLGNTGELFF. For the CDR3, the DNA is TGTGCCACCAGTGGGTCAGGGTTGGGTAACACCGGGGAGCTGTTTTTT.

The chain couples TRBV7-3 to TRBJ2-2; D ambiguous. The CDR3 sequence is 11 residues long. Trimming removed 4 bases from V and 7 bases from J, with 4 bases in between. Germline CDR1 SGHTA, CDR2 FQGTGA. The CDR3 nucleotides are TGTGCCAGCAGCTCGGACGGGGAGCTGTTTTTT. It translates to CASSSDGELFF.

The V gene is TRBV11-2, the J gene TRBJ2-1; TRBD1 might be the D (5 bases). Trimming cost V 2 bases and J 5 bases, with 10 bases left between them. Germline CDR1 is SGHAT and CDR2 is FQNNGV. CDR3 length: 14 amino acids. CDR3 amino acids: CASSLTGWHNEQFF. CDR3 DNA sequence: TGTGCCAGCAGCTTAACAGGCTGGCACAATGAGCAGTTCTTC.

The gene calls are TRBV30 and TRBJ2-7; TRBD2 matches 7 bases. Germline trimming cut 3 bases from V and 5 bases from J; bases unmatched to any gene: 1. This CDR3 region has 11 residues. The germline V gene encodes CDR1 GTSNPN and CDR2 SVGIG (reference sequence). CDR3 region: CAWRAGDEQYF. In DNA form, the CDR3 reads TGTGCCTGGAGGGCGGGGGACGAGCAGTACTTC.

The chain combines TRBV7-2 with TRBJ1-6; TRBD1 matches at 9 bases. V lost 4 bases to trimming and J lost 4 bases; unmatched junction nucleotides: 8. The CDR3 has 17 amino acids. Germline assignment: CDR1 SGHTA and CDR2 FQGNSA. The CDR3, as DNA: TGTGCCAGCAGCTCGAGGACAGGGGCCCAATATAATTCACCCCTCCACTTT. It codes for CASSSRTGAQYNSPLHF.

For the CDR3, the DNA is TGTGCCAGCAGCCCCCGGCAGACGGCGCGGAACACTGAAGCTTTCTTT. Residues: CASSPRQTARNTEAFF. The chain couples TRBV7-8 to TRBJ1-1; D not resolved. This CDR3 comprises 16 residues. Trimming took off 5 bases at V and 1 base at J, with 17 bases between the two ends. In germline, CDR1 is SGHVS, CDR2 FQNEAQ.

V and J are TRBV6-2 or TRBV6-3 and TRBJ2-7, with 11 nucleotides matching TRBD1. CDR3 size: 16 residues. Germline V gene data show CDR1 as MNHEY and CDR2 as SVGEGT. V lost 1 base and J lost 6; bases outside the gene matches: 8. The CDR3 sequence is CASSYYGTGGRREQYF. CDR3 sequence (DNA): TGTGCCAGCAGTTACTACGGGACAGGGGGTAGACGCGAGCAGTACTTC.

CDR3 protein: CASRRGQQNTEAFF. The CDR3 DNA sequence: TGTGCCAGCAGAAGAGGACAGCAAAACACTGAAGCTTTCTTT. The chain is built from TRBV5-4 and TRBJ1-1, with a possible D match to TRBD1 (6 bases). Trimming shortened V by 5 bases and J by 2 bases, and 13 bases separated the two germline ends. CDR1 is SGHNT, CDR2 YYREEE, per germline (reference sequence). This CDR3 has 14 amino acids. The full variable domain, completed using reference TRBV5-4 and TRBJ1-1, is ETGVTQSPTHLIKTRGQQVTLRCSSQSGHNTVSWYQQALGQGPQFIFQYYREEENGRGNFPPRFSGLQFPNYSSELNVNALELDDSALYLCASRRGQQNTEAFFGQGTRLTVV.

This chain links TRBV19 with TRBJ2-3; tentatively, D is TRBD1 (5 bases). V was clipped by 1 base and J by 1 base, with 9 bases between them. From germline, CDR1 is LNHDA and CDR2 SQIVND (reference sequence). The CDR3 length is 15 residues. CDR3 sequence reads: CASSIGAGRTDTQYF. CDR3 nucleotides: TGTGCCAGTAGTATAGGGGCAGGGCGCACAGATACGCAGTATTTT.

V is TRBV18 and J is TRBJ2-7; D may be TRBD1 (6 bases). The V end was cut by 6 bases, the J end by 2 bases, with 14 bases between. CDR3 size: 14 residues. The germline CDR1 and CDR2 sequences are KGHSH and LQKENI. CDR3 nucleotide sequence: TGTGCCAGCTCCCCCCGGGACAACACCTACGAGCAGTACTTC. It specifies CASSPRDNTYEQYF.